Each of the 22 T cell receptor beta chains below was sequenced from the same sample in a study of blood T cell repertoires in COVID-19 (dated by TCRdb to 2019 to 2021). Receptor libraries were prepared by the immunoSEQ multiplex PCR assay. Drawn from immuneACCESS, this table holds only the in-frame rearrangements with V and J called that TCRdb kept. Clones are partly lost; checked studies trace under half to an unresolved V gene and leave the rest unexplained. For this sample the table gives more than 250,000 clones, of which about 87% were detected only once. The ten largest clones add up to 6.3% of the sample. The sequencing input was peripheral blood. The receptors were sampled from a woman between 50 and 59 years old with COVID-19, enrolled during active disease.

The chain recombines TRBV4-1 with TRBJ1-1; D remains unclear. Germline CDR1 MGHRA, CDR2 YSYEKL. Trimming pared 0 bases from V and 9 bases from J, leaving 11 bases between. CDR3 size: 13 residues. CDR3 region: CASSQERTSQAFF. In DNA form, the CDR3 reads TGCGCCAGCAGCCAAGAGCGCACGTCCCAAGCTTTCTTT.

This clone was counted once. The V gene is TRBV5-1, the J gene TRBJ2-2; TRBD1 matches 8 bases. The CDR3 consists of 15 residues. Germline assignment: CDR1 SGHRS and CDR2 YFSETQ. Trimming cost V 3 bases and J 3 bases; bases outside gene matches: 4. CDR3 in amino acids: CASSSSTGDTGELFF. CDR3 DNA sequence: TGCGCCAGCAGCTCGTCGACAGGGGACACCGGGGAGCTGTTTTTT.

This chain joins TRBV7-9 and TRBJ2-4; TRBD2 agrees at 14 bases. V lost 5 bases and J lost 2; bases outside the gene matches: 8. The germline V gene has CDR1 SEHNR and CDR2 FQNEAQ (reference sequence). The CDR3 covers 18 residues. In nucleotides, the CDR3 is TGTGCCAGCAGCGACGGGACTAGCGGGAGTGGCACCAAAAACATTCAGTACTTC. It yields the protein CASSDGTSGSGTKNIQYF.

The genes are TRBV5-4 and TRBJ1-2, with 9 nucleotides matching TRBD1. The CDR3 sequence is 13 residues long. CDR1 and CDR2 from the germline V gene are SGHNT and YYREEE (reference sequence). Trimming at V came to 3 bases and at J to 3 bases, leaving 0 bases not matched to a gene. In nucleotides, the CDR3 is TGTGCCAGCAGCTGGGACAGGGACTATGGCTACACCTTC. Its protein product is CASSWDRDYGYTF.

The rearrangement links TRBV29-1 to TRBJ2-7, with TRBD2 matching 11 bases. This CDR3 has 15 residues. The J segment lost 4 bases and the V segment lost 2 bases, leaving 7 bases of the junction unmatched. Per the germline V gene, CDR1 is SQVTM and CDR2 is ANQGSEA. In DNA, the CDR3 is TGCAGCGTTGAATATGTTGGACTAGCGGGTTACGAGCAGTACTTC. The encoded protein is CSVEYVGLAGYEQYF.

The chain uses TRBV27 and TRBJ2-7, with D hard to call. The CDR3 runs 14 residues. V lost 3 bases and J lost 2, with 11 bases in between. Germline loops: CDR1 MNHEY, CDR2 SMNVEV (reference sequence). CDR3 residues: CASSLERHPYEQYF. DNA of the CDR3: TGTGCCAGCAGTTTGGAGAGGCATCCCTACGAGCAGTACTTC.

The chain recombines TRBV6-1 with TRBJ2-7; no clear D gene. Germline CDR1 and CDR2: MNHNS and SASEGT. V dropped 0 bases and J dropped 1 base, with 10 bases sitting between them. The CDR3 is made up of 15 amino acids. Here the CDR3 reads CASSEAFGRSYEQYF. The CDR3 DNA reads TGTGCCAGCAGTGAAGCGTTTGGCAGATCCTACGAGCAGTACTTC.

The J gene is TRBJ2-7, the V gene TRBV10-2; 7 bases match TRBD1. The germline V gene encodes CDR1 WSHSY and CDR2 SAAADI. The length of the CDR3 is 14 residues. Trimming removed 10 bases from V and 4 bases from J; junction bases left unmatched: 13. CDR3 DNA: TGCGCCACCAAAGTTAGGACAGGAGAGTACGAGCAGTACTTC. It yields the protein CATKVRTGEYEQYF.

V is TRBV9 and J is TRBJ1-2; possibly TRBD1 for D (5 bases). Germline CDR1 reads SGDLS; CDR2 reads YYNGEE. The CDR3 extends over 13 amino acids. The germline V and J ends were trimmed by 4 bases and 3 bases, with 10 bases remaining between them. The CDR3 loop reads CASSPDRYYGYTF. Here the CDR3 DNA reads TGTGCCAGCAGCCCTGACAGATACTATGGCTACACCTTC.

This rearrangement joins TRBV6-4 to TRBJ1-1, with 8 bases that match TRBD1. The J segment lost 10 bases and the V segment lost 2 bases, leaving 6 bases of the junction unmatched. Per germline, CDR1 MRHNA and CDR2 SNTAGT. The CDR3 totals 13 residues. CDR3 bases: TGTGCCAGCAGTGACCGGACAGGGCTGAGAGCTTTCTTT. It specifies CASSDRTGLRAFF.

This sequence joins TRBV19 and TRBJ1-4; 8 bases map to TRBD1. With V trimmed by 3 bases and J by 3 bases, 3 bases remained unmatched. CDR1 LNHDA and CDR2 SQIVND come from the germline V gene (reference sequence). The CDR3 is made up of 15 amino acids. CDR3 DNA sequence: TGTGCCAGTAGTATTGGACAGGGATCTAATGAAAAACTGTTTTTT. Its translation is CASSIGQGSNEKLFF.

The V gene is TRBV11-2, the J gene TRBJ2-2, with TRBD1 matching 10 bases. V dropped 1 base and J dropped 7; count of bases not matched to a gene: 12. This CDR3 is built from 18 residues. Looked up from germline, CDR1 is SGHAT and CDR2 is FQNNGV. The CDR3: CASSLALRGQGKGGELFF. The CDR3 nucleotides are TGTGCCAGCAGCTTAGCCCTCAGGGGACAGGGGAAGGGCGGGGAGCTGTTTTTT.

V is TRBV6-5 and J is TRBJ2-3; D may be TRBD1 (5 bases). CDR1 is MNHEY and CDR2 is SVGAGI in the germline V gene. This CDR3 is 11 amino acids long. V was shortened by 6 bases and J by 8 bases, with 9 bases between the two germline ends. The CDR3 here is CASRTASTQYF. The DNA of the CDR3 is TGTGCCAGCAGGACAGCTAGTACGCAGTATTTT.

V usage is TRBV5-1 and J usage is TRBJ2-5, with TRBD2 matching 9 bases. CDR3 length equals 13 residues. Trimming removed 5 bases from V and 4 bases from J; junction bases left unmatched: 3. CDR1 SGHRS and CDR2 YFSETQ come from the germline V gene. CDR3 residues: CASSRGRGETQYF. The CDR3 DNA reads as TGCGCCAGCAGTCGCGGGAGGGGAGAGACCCAGTACTTC.

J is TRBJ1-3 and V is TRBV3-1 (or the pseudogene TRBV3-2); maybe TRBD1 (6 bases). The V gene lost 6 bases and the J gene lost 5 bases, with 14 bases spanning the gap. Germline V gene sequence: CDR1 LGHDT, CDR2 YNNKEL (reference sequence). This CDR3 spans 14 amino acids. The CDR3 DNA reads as TGTGCCAGCAGAAAGCAGGGGATCAGAAACACCATATATTTT. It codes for CASRKQGIRNTIYF.

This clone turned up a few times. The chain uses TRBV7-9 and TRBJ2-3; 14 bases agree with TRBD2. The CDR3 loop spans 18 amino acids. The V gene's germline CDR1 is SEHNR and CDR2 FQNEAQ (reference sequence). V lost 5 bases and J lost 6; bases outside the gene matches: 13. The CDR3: CASSRRSGTSGSSDTQYF. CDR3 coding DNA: TGTGCCAGCAGCCGAAGGTCTGGGACTAGCGGGAGCTCGGATACGCAGTATTTT.

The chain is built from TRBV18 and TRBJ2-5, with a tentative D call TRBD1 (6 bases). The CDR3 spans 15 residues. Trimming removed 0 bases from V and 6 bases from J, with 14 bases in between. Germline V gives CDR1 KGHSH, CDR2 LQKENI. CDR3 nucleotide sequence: TGTGCCAGCTCACCACCGGAAGGTAGGGGGAAGACCCAGTACTTC. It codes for CASSPPEGRGKTQYF.

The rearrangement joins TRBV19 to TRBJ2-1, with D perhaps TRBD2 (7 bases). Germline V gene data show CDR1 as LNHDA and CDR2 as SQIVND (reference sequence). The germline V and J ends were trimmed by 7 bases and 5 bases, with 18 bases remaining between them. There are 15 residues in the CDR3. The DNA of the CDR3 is TGTGCCAGTATCCCGGGGGCTAGCGGACACAATGAGCAGTTCTTC. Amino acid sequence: CASIPGASGHNEQFF.

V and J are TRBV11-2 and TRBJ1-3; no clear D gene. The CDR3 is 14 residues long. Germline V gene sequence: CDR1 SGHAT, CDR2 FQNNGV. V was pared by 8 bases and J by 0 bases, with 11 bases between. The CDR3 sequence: CASVAMSSGNTIYF. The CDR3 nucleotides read TGTGCCAGCGTTGCCATGAGCTCTGGAAACACCATATATTTT.

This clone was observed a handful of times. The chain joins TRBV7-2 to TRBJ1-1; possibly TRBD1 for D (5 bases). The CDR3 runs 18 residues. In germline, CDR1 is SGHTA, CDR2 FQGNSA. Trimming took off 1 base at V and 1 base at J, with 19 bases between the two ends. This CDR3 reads CASSLVQDKRRENTEAFF. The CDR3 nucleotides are TGTGCCAGCAGCTTAGTCCAGGACAAGAGGCGGGAGAACACTGAAGCTTTCTTT.

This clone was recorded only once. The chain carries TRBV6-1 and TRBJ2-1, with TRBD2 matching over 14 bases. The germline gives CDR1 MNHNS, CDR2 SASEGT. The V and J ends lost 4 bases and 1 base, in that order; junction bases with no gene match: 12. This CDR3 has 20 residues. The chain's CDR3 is CASSGWTSGRYPSSYNEQFF. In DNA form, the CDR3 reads TGTGCCAGCAGTGGCTGGACTAGCGGGAGGTATCCCAGTTCCTACAATGAGCAGTTCTTC.

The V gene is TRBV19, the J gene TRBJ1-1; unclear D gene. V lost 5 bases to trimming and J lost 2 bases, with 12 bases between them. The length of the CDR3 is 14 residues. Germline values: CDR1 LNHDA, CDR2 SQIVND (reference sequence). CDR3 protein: CASSPLVGNTEAFF. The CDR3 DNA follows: TGTGCCAGTAGTCCGCTTGTCGGTAACACTGAAGCTTTCTTT.